This T cell receptor (beta chain) is from a study of cytomegalovirus exposure and HLA in healthy donors (dated by TCRdb to between 2016 and 2019). Turning to the overall study: An earlier analysis of some 600 of the donors reported under 300 Gb of sequence data and around 120 million unique TCR beta sequences obtained from approximately 180 million T cells. An early release that covered several hundred HLA-typed donors contained approximately 300 gigabases of sequencing data and around 85 million unique TCR sequences. The genetic ancestry cluster associated with self-reported Caucasian donors included 81% of the roughly 400 genotyped donors. The study aimed to test whether cataloging public T cell receptors could reveal signatures of past pathogen exposure. The T cell repertoires of roughly 660 subjects were profiled by immunosequencing and related to cytomegalovirus serostatus. Besides the first cohort of hundreds of subjects, a separate validation cohort made up of over a hundred different subjects was used. High-throughput TCR immunosequencing, statistical association of individual TCRs with disease status, and machine learning were combined to predict cytomegalovirus infection status. A later analysis re-examined previously published TCR beta repertoires from more than 600 donors and added high-resolution HLA genotyping to investigate patterns of TCR occurrence. Rather than using new phenotypic data, the later analysis identified candidate immune exposures from TCR beta sequences and from how often those sequences occurred across donors. An earlier analysis of nearly 600 of the donors applied high-throughput TCR beta sequencing to assess whether each TCR beta V gene segment acted as functional or pseudogenic. Donor age, sex, ethnicity and CMV serostatus were collected together with the repertoire data. In a later genetic analysis, genome-wide SNP genotypes for about 55% of the 666 donors were used, and that subset was treated as a discovery cohort. All discovery cohort repertoires had been generated using a single sequencing platform. HLA typing covered class I and class II loci at four-digit resolution. The number of donors typed differed by locus, with roughly 629-640 for A, B, C, DRB1 and DQB1, roughly 550 for DQA1, over 600 for DPA1, and 400 to 490 for DPB1. Four to six DR-DQ haplotypes were handled as single units for association and clustering because linkage in the cohort was strong. Across 398 genotyped donors of the cohort, an average of approximately 200,000 unique TCR beta nucleotide sequences per donor were sequenced, and roughly a sixth of those sequences were non-productive.

Details on this clone: Its recognized antigen is unknown. One junction end disagrees with the germline gene, perhaps due to a read error.

The cohort consisted of 666 healthy bone marrow donors. At the time of sampling, all cohort members were nominally healthy, though unrecorded immune exposures were likely present. The donor tested CMV seronegative, placing the donor among the roughly 400 seronegative members of the cohort. Each donor provided a peripheral blood sample, and peripheral blood mononuclear cells were used for TCR beta sequencing. The Qiagen DNeasy Blood Extraction Kit was used to extract genomic DNA from the blood cell samples. The library was prepared using the immunoSEQ multiplex PCR assay. A mixture of 60 forward primers for TCR Vbeta segments and 13 reverse primers for TCR Jbeta segments was used in the multiplex PCR. The CDR3 region of rearranged TCR beta genes was amplified from genomic DNA by a multiplex PCR assay. On the Illumina HiSeq System, the amplified TCR beta libraries were sequenced as 87-base-pair reads. As for how the authors treated the data: A later analysis counted tens of millions of unique TCR beta chains across the 650 to 800 repertoires, and roughly 9.9 million of these chains were shared by at least two donors. To remove PCR and sequencing errors, raw reads were error-corrected and collapsed into unique sequences using a nearest-neighbor algorithm that merged closely related sequences. Alignment of CDR3 sequences to IMGT reference sequences was used to assign V, D and J gene segments. Each retained sequence needed at least a six-nucleotide match to both a V gene segment and a J gene segment. Rearrangements were classified as productive when the CDR3 lacked stop codons and remained in frame with V and J, and all other rearrangements were classified as non-productive. Following IMGT convention, CDR3 was defined as the stretch from the second conserved V-encoded cysteine to the conserved J-encoded phenylalanine. The earlier analysis of approximately 500 of the donors excluded sequences that lacked an unambiguous match to a single V gene segment. In an earlier analysis of around 600 of the donors, V segments were called functional above 56.7% productive rearrangements and were called segregating when the between-donor standard deviation exceeded 5%. A statistical classification framework was developed to diagnose cytomegalovirus status using the catalog of TCR beta chain sequences. In a later analysis, V and J genes were assigned by comparing TCR nucleotide sequences against IMGT/GENE-DB human TR gene sequences. A later analysis assigned CDR3 sequences and most-parsimonious VDJ recombination scenarios with the TCRdist pipeline. In a later analysis, each TCR beta chain was defined by its CDR3 amino acid sequence together with its V-gene family, and reads without a unique V-gene family were excluded. In a later analysis, approximately 590 highly shared, low-generation-probability nucleotide sequences were removed to address suspected cross-contamination and a sequencing artifact. In a later analysis, a clonal expansion index for each public chain was calculated from normalized within-repertoire ranks of inferred template counts. In a later analysis, generation probabilities were computed using a VDJ recombination model fitted to out-of-frame rearrangements, and the results were checked against IGoR. In a later analysis, hypergeometric tests were used to score TCR-TCR, TCR-HLA and TCR-CMV co-occurrence, with a repertoire-size bias correction applied to TCR pairs. A later analysis estimated false discovery rates by permuting HLA or CMV assignments 20 times. In a later analysis, co-occurring TCRs were grouped using DBSCAN, with TCRdist sequence similarity added in when clustering inside HLA-allele-positive subsets. Co-occurrence clustering excluded repertoires with fewer than 30,000 or more than 120,000 public chains, plus five with anomalous nucleotide sharing. The source is immuneACCESS, and TCRdb retained only in-frame sequences with V and J called. Part of the clones is not carried over; for the studies checked, unresolved V genes explain less than half of this, and the remainder is unexplained. V and J calls and clone size come straight from that table; D and trimming were deduced from the DNA. Recorded for this sample are about 140,000 clones; 65% to 85% of them occurred a single time. The top ten hold just under 1% of the sample.

From cysteine to phenylalanine, the CDR3 is 14 amino acids long. Of the read, only the CDR3 DNA is kept; its 42 bases are in frame from base 1. In the germline V gene (reference sequence), CDR1 corresponds to SEHNR and CDR2 to FQNEAQ. Here is what the overall study found, with its caveats: It was suggested by the authors that the approach could potentially be generalized to other disease states and immunological phenotypes. Most TCR sequences were observed very rarely across donors, whereas some public TCRs were present in many individuals. The earlier analysis of approximately 540 of the donors excluded roughly 17 rarely observed V segments, including chromosome 9 orphons, because counts were too low. A later genetic analysis reported fewer N-insertions in productive TCRs among donors in an Asian-associated ancestry cluster than the roughly 700-donor mean. Because the 87-base-pair reads could not distinguish some IMGT-functional V segments, including TRBV6-2 and TRBV6-3, those segments were excluded. A later analysis found that HLA-associated TCR beta chains were more clonally expanded and had lower generation probabilities than equally common non-associated chains. For the cohort, immune exposure information was limited to CMV serostatus. Cytomegalovirus status was reported to be diagnosed by the classifier with high specificity and sensitivity in both the original and validation cohorts. Because some donors lacked HLA typing at each locus, the association tests relied only on the typed subset. A later genetic analysis associated a missense DCLRE1C variant with V-gene and J-gene trimming of TCR beta chains, and an independent cohort replicated the association. Correlated functional status among segregating V segments might be attributable to linkage disequilibrium, but an unknown experimental factor could not be ruled out. In a later analysis, most CMV-associated TCR beta chains were found to appear HLA-restricted, with HLA associations seemingly driven largely by CMV exposure. At a false discovery rate of 0.05, a later analysis linked 15,000 to 20,000 TCR beta sequences to specific HLA alleles. A further reported finding was that TCR beta sequences accurately predicted the HLA-A and HLA-B alleles for most subjects in the first cohort. In the study, around 160 TCR beta chains were listed as associated with cytomegalovirus. Roughly uniform sequencing depth across donors was assumed in presence/absence analyses, although this assumption may not hold. A cluster of highly shared sequence variants was judged likely to be a technical artifact of the sequencing pipeline. A later analysis found that TCR association rates varied across HLA loci, with DRB1 alleles showing the most associated TCRs and HLA-C alleles the fewest. In vitro tests confirmed that three of the cytomegalovirus-associated TCR beta chains recognize cytomegalovirus antigens. In this cohort, only TCR beta chains were sequenced, and detectable features were limited by the absence of alpha or paired-chain data. Assigning TCR associations to individual alleles was difficult when HLA alleles, especially DR and DQ, strongly co-occurred. In an earlier analysis of fewer than 750 of the donors, most TCR beta V segments were observed in productive rearrangements about 90% or about 30% of the time, broadly matching IMGT annotations. A later analysis reported that several top co-occurrence clusters appeared linked to parvovirus B19, influenza, CMV and Epstein-Barr virus.

This receptor was identified in a man younger than 35 in good health and CMV-seronegative. The V and J genes are TRBV7-9 and TRBJ1-5, and possibly TRBD1, on 5 matching bases. The sample was PBMCs. CDR3 region: CSSSFSGSNQPQHF. DNA sequence: TGTTCCAGCAGCTTTTCAGGGTCCAATCAGCCCCAGCATTTT.